The sequence of this TCR beta chain was determined in a study of vaccination and CD4 T cells after COVID-19. Trimming took 0 bases from V and 5 from J, leaving 8 bases between them. CDR3 length equals 14 residues. Per germline, CDR1 SGHVS and CDR2 FQNEAQ. Sequence data for DNA of cultured CD4+ T cells were generated by the Oncomine TCR Beta short-read assay. A single record per CDR3 protein comes from TCRdb applying MiXCR to the PCR reads. In the table there are around 20,000 distinct CDR3 sequences, 58% of which are singletons. Treatment noted: roughly 11-day PBMC culture with coronavirus spike peptide pools or control peptides (ViraFEST assay). ViraFEST stimulated the growth of antigen-specific T cells using peptide pools and subsequently profiled their TCRs by sequencing. As for this clonotype: Its antigen is not known.

The chain is built from TRBV7-8 and TRBJ2-1; D gene uncertain. The starting material was CD4+ T cells from blood, cultured in vitro, obtained before SARS-CoV-2 vaccination. This TCR was sampled from a human donor who had recovered from COVID-19. CDR3 sequence reads: CASSLAVSHNEQFF. CDR3 coding DNA: TGTGCCAGCAGCTTAGCGGTCAGCCACAATGAGCAGTTCTTC.